These 25 T cell receptor beta chains originate from one sample sequenced in a study of T cell responses to AZD1222 COVID-19 vaccine. Sequenced by immunoSEQ multiplex PCR; TCRdb stores in-frame clones only, minus some. This table holds over 85,000 clones, roughly nine tenths found once. The sample here was peripheral blood, taken on day 0 of AZD1222 vaccination. All receptors derive from an adult in good health.

In this sample, this clone turned up a few times. The chain recombines TRBV29-1 with TRBJ2-7, with TRBD2 matching over 9 bases. Germline-derived CDR1 and CDR2 are SQVTM and ANQGSEA. V gave up 2 bases and J gave up 3 bases; unmatched junction bases: 5. The CDR3 has 14 residues. The CDR3, as DNA: TGCAGCGTTGAAATAGCGGGGGCCCACTACGAGCAGTACTTC. This encodes CSVEIAGAHYEQYF.

This clone turned up a few times. The CDR3 loop is CASKDTNLRGGEQFF. Written as DNA, the CDR3 is TGTGCCAGCAAGGACACAAACCTCAGGGGCGGGGAGCAGTTCTTC. The chain has TRBV27 and TRBJ2-1; possibly TRBD1 for D (6 bases). V lost 7 bases to trimming and J lost 10 bases, with 23 bases between them. The CDR3 length is 15 residues. Per the germline V gene, CDR1 is MNHEY and CDR2 is SMNVEV (reference sequence).

The chain recombines TRBV6-5 with TRBJ2-7, with D perhaps being TRBD1 or TRBD2 (7 bases each). The CDR3 spans 14 residues. Between the trimmed V and J ends, which lost 7 bases and 3 bases, there was a span of 16 bases. Germline CDR1 and CDR2: MNHEY and SVGAGI. For the CDR3, the DNA is TGTGCCAGCACCCCAGGGGGGGGTTTCTACGAGCAGTACTTC. Translating gives CASTPGGGFYEQYF.

The chain links TRBV5-6 to TRBJ1-2; unclear D gene. Trimming removed 2 bases at V and 4 bases at J, with 12 bases between. The CDR3 totals 14 residues. Germline loops: CDR1 SGHDT, CDR2 YYEEEE. CDR3 residues: CASSFGPSGYGYTF. The DNA of the CDR3 is TGTGCCAGCAGCTTTGGACCATCAGGCTATGGCTACACCTTC.

The V call is TRBV6-5, the J call TRBJ2-7, with 7 bases lining up with TRBD1. Germline-derived CDR1 and CDR2 are MNHEY and SVGAGI. This CDR3 has 14 amino acids. V was clipped by 2 bases and J by 7 bases; unmatched bases: 8. In DNA, the CDR3 is TGTGCCAGCAGTTACCTGAGACAGGGCCGGGAGCAGTACTTC. Amino acid sequence: CASSYLRQGREQYF.

The chain joins TRBV28 to TRBJ1-5, with D maybe TRBD1 (5 bases). V gave up 6 bases and J gave up 3 bases, with 15 bases separating them. This CDR3 is 15 amino acids long. Germline CDR1 MDHEN, CDR2 SYDVKM. The CDR3: CASSRQPPSNQPQHF. DNA of the CDR3: TGTGCCAGCAGCAGACAGCCTCCTTCCAATCAGCCCCAGCATTTT.

The V gene is TRBV5-1, the J gene TRBJ2-2; D possibly corresponds to TRBD1 (6 bases). Germline V lookup: CDR1 SGHRS, CDR2 YFSETQ. Trimming stripped 9 bases from V and 1 base from J, with 10 bases between. This CDR3 contains 13 residues. CDR3 region: CATQTGNTGELFF. In nucleotides, the CDR3 is TGCGCCACCCAGACAGGGAACACCGGGGAGCTGTTTTTT.

This clone was detected once. The genes are TRBV29-1 and TRBJ2-3; no clear D. This CDR3 contains 12 residues. V lost 4 bases and J lost 2, with 7 bases in between. Germline V gene data show CDR1 as SQVTM and CDR2 as ANQGSEA. This chain's CDR3 is CSVVQYTDTQYF. DNA of the CDR3: TGCAGCGTTGTGCAGTACACAGATACGCAGTATTTT.

This rearrangement joins TRBV6-5 to TRBJ1-2, with 7 bases aligning to TRBD1. V was pared by 9 bases and J by 7 bases, with 14 bases of the junction left unmatched. The germline gives CDR1 MNHEY, CDR2 SVGAGI. CDR3 size: 14 residues. Here the CDR3 reads CASLRPGTATGYTF. The CDR3 DNA reads as TGTGCCAGTCTCCGGCCCGGGACAGCAACTGGCTACACCTTC.

The V call is TRBV6-2 or TRBV6-3, the J call TRBJ1-5, with unresolved D. The V and J ends lost 2 bases and 7 bases respectively, with 15 bases between them. CDR3 length: 15 residues. The germline V gene encodes CDR1 MNHEY and CDR2 SVGEGT. The CDR3 DNA reads as TGTGCCAGCAGTTACAGGATACCACCATGGCAGCCCCAGCATTTT. This translates into CASSYRIPPWQPQHF.

The rearrangement links TRBV7-2 to TRBJ2-1; 9 nucleotides agree with TRBD2. V shed 5 bases and J 4 bases; nucleotides not matched to a gene: 6. The germline gives CDR1 SGHTA, CDR2 FQGNSA. The CDR3 extends over 15 amino acids. The CDR3 protein is CASSDSGGRYNEQFF. The CDR3 DNA reads as TGTGCCAGCAGCGATAGCGGGGGCCGGTACAATGAGCAGTTCTTC.

This clone was seen just once. The chain couples TRBV19 to TRBJ1-4; TRBD1 might be the D (6 bases). The V end was cut by 3 bases, the J end by 8 bases, with 10 bases between. The CDR3 has 13 residues. Germline lookup yields CDR1 LNHDA and CDR2 SQIVND (reference sequence). CDR3 DNA: TGTGCCAGTAGTATGGGGGCTCGGGAAAAACTGTTTTTT. Protein sequence: CASSMGAREKLFF.

The genes are TRBV7-2 and TRBJ1-2, with TRBD1 matching over 8 bases. Germline CDR1 and CDR2: SGHTA and FQGNSA. The CDR3 is 13 residues long. Losses at the gene ends were 6 bases for V and 6 bases for J; bases not matched to a gene: 6. Written as DNA, the CDR3 is TGTGCCAGCAGTTCCGGACAGGGTGATGGCTACACCTTC. Translating it yields CASSSGQGDGYTF.

This clone was detected only once. V gene TRBV12-3 or TRBV12-4 combines with J gene TRBJ2-5; TRBD1 matches 8 bases. Trimming took 1 base from V and 9 from J; bases not matched to a gene: 4. The CDR3 runs 13 residues. CDR3 coding DNA: TGTGCCAGCAGTTTAGTTCAGGGGGCGGCCCAGTACTTC. Protein: CASSLVQGAAQYF.

This sequence joins TRBV6-2 or TRBV6-3 and TRBJ2-7, with D unresolved. In germline, CDR1 is MNHEY, CDR2 SVGEGT. The CDR3 has 16 residues. The V end was cut by 0 bases, the J end by 0 bases, with 12 bases between. The CDR3 sequence is CASSYSSVSYSYEQYF. The CDR3 DNA is TGTGCCAGCAGTTACTCGTCGGTTTCGTACTCCTACGAGCAGTACTTC.

CDR3 nucleotide sequence: TGTGCCAGCAGTTTTCCGGGACAGGGGGCCGAGCAGTACTTC. Amino acids: CASSFPGQGAEQYF. J is TRBJ2-7 and V is TRBV27; TRBD1 aligns across 12 bases. Germline loops: CDR1 MNHEY, CDR2 SMNVEV (reference sequence). V was pared by 3 bases and J by 6 bases, with 3 bases of the junction left unmatched. The CDR3 extends over 14 amino acids.

This sequence joins TRBV4-3 and TRBJ1-1; possibly TRBD1 for D (5 bases). Germline V lookup: CDR1 LGHNA, CDR2 YSLEER. The CDR3 loop spans 18 amino acids. V shed 2 bases and J shed 2 bases, with 21 bases lying between them. In nucleotides, the CDR3 is TGCGCCAGCAGCCAACAGGCCGTGGGTCAGGGCCGTAACACTGAAGCTTTCTTT. This encodes CASSQQAVGQGRNTEAFF.

The chain couples TRBV10-3 to TRBJ1-2; 7 bases match TRBD1. Trimming cost V 8 bases and J 3 bases; bases outside gene matches: 3. Germline lookup yields CDR1 ENHRY and CDR2 SYGVKD. CDR3 length: 12 residues. DNA of the CDR3: TGTGCCATCTCCGGGACAGACTATGGCTACACCTTC. As protein: CAISGTDYGYTF.

This chain uses TRBV5-4 with TRBJ1-1; possibly TRBD1 for D (5 bases). The CDR3 consists of 14 residues. Germline CDR1 reads SGHNT; CDR2 reads YYREEE (reference sequence). V lost 4 bases to trimming and J lost 0 bases, with 10 bases between them. The CDR3 sequence is CASSPQAVNTEAFF. The DNA for the CDR3 is TGTGCCAGCAGCCCACAGGCCGTGAACACTGAAGCTTTCTTT.

V and J are TRBV7-8 and TRBJ1-3; no clear D. V gave up 7 bases and J gave up 0 bases, with 10 bases separating them. Germline CDR1 and CDR2: SGHVS and FQNEAQ. The CDR3 sequence is 14 residues long. In DNA form, the CDR3 reads TGTGCCAGCAACGAGGGTGTCTCTGGAAACACCATATATTTT. Its translation: CASNEGVSGNTIYF. The complete variable domain, with remaining parts taken from reference TRBV7-8 and TRBJ1-3, reads GAGVSQSPRYKVAKRGQDVALRCDPISGHVSLFWYQQALGQGPEFLTYFQNEAQLDKSGLPSDRFFAERPEGSVSTLKIQRTQQEDSAVYLCASNEGVSGNTIYFGEGSWLTVV.

The chain has TRBV2 and TRBJ2-3; D unresolved. The CDR3 loop spans 10 amino acids. The V end was cut by 7 bases, the J end by 5 bases, with 4 bases between. The germline CDR1 and CDR2 sequences are SNHLY and FYNNEI. CDR3 bases: TGTGCCAGCAAGGAAGATACGCAGTATTTT. Its translation is CASKEDTQYF. Drawing the rest from reference TRBV2 and TRBJ2-3, the complete variable domain is EPEVTQTPSHQVTQMGQEVILRCVPISNHLYFYWYRQILGQKVEFLVSFYNNEISEKSEIFDDQFSVERPDGSNFTLKIRSTKLEDSAMYFCASKEDTQYFGPGTRLTVL.

The chain uses TRBV28 and TRBJ1-2; D is unresolved. From germline, CDR1 is MDHEN and CDR2 SYDVKM. The CDR3 runs to 18 residues. V was trimmed by 3 bases and J by 5 bases, leaving 25 bases between them. The CDR3: CASSFSTRGGLLLYGYTF. The CDR3 DNA follows: TGTGCCAGCAGTTTCTCCACGAGAGGAGGGCTTTTGTTATATGGCTACACCTTC.

This rearrangement joins TRBV19 to TRBJ1-3; D perhaps matches TRBD1 (5 bases). The germline gives CDR1 LNHDA, CDR2 SQIVND (reference sequence). V gave up 5 bases and J gave up 2 bases, with 13 bases separating them. The CDR3 runs 15 residues. CDR3 sequence reads: CASSAQGRAGNTIYF. In DNA form, the CDR3 reads TGTGCCAGTAGTGCCCAGGGAAGGGCTGGAAACACCATATATTTT.

The chain combines TRBV6-1 with TRBJ1-5; tentatively, D is TRBD1 (6 bases). Germline assignment: CDR1 MNHNS and CDR2 SASEGT. Trimming pared 2 bases from V and 4 bases from J, leaving 12 bases between. This CDR3 is 15 amino acids long. CDR3 residues: CASSENRVVNQPQHF. CDR3 coding DNA: TGTGCCAGCAGTGAAAACAGGGTAGTAAATCAGCCCCAGCATTTT.

J is TRBJ2-5 and V is TRBV5-8; D is possibly TRBD1 or TRBD2 (6 bases each). V dropped 1 base and J dropped 1 base, with 17 bases sitting between them. Germline CDR1 is SGHTS and CDR2 is YDEGEE. The CDR3 loop spans 17 amino acids. The CDR3 bases are TGTGCCAGCAGCTTGATCGTGGGGGGCTCCCGCCAAGAGACCCAGTACTTC. Translated, it gives CASSLIVGGSRQETQYF.